This TCR beta chain comes out of a study of blood T cell repertoires in COVID-19. Whole-study context: The cDNA or gDNA used as material had been derived from T cells, B-cell-depleted T cells, or PBMCs.

Germline lookup yields CDR1 SGHDT and CDR2 YYEEEE. The CDR3 is made up of 16 amino acids. The trim removed 3 bases at V and 2 bases at J, leaving 8 bases unmatched. The protocol was immunoSEQ multiplex PCR, while the TCRdb copy is restricted to in-frame clones and leaves out a portion. The top ten hold 8% to 9% of the sample, which has 150,000 or so clones, roughly four fifths seen once. This sequence originates from a human donor with acute or convalescent COVID-19. The donor label of this sample is uncertain. Source material: peripheral blood. The V call is TRBV5-6, the J call TRBJ2-3; TRBD2 matches at 8 bases. This CDR3 is CASSSEVLADTDTQYF. The CDR3 bases are TGTGCCAGCAGCTCCGAGGTACTAGCGGACACAGATACGCAGTATTTT.